This T cell receptor (beta chain) was recovered during a study of cytomegalovirus exposure and HLA in healthy donors (dated by TCRdb to 2016 to 2017). For the study in its entirety: The 550 to 750 repertoires of the first cohort and the approximately 110 validation repertoires were produced on the same platform, according to a later analysis. The aim of the study was to test whether cataloging public T cell receptors could identify signatures of past pathogen exposure. In addition to the first cohort of 500 to 850 subjects, a separate validation cohort of 120 different subjects was used. To predict cytomegalovirus infection status, the study brought together high-throughput TCR immunosequencing, statistical association of individual TCRs with disease status, and machine learning. Overall study outcomes, separate from this receptor: Across donors, most TCR sequences were observed very rarely, whereas some public TCRs were present in many individuals. The authors suggested that the approach could potentially be generalized to other disease states and immunological phenotypes. A total of 150 to 200 TCR beta chains were listed by the study as associated with cytomegalovirus. The classifier was reported to diagnose cytomegalovirus status with high specificity and sensitivity in both the original cohort and the validation cohort. In a later analysis, TCRs clustered in the first cohort were found to also tend to co-occur in the 110 or so validation repertoires, with 94% of cluster scores above 0. A few of the identified cytomegalovirus-associated TCR beta chains were confirmed in vitro to be specific for cytomegalovirus antigens. A later analysis had no HLA typing for the validation cohort, so co-occurrence there was scored across all 120 or so repertoires.

Separate from the approximately 700-subject first cohort, the validation cohort of 90 to 150 subjects was the group to which the donors belonged. The library came from the immunoSEQ multiplex PCR assay. Turning to the authors' computational methods: A statistical classification framework was developed to diagnose cytomegalovirus status using the catalog of TCR beta chain sequences. Not all clones reach the TCRdb copy of this immuneACCESS table, which keeps in-frame sequences only. Checked studies attribute under half of the gap to unresolved V genes and leave the rest unexplained. Clonal size and the V and J genes are those of that table, whereas D and trimming came from the DNA. Across this sample there are roughly 70,000 clones, with 80% to 90% seen only once. 3% to 4% of the sample is taken by the ten largest. A remark on this clone: Its antigen is still unknown. There are no base qualities to consult, and no much larger clone falls within one base.

The germline V gene (reference sequence) supplies CDR1 LNHDA and CDR2 SQIVND. Ends trimmed: V by 4 bases, J by 2 bases; bases unmatched to a gene: 10. From the cysteine through the phenylalanine, the CDR3 covers 16 amino acids. Only CDR3 DNA remains: 48 bases, in frame from the first base. The material sequenced was PBMCs. The rearrangement joined TRBV19 to TRBJ2-7; 8 bases in between match TRBD1. The sequence was collected from a woman between 18 and 29 years old in good health and CMV-seropositive. CDR3 sequence: CASSTDTRDRTYEQYF. The sequenced DNA is TGTGCCAGTAGTACAGATACCCGGGACAGGACCTACGAGCAGTACTTC.